This is a list of T cell receptor beta chains from one sample in a study of CD8+ T cells in alopecia areata. Assay: immunoSEQ multiplex PCR; the TCRdb copy retains only in-frame clones and omits some. This sample yields some 200,000 clones, of which roughly three fifths are seen a single time; 3% to 4% belongs to the top ten. The starting material was CD4+ T cells sorted from blood, obtained at week 4, from a patient treated with tofacitinib. The receptor source for this set is a human donor with alopecia areata. The CDR3 runs from the conserved cysteine through the conserved F or W. Each record gives: J gene, V gene, D gene, clone size, CDR3 protein, CDR3 DNA. The D gene is left open where the match is weak. Size is stated for part of the rows, as once, few or many counts, or as a class when the clone is expanded.

J: TRBJ1-2
V: TRBV29-1
D: -
size: once
CDR3: CSVEGTGSPNYGYTF
DNA: TGCAGCGTTGAGGGAACAGGGTCCCCTAACTATGGCTACACCTTC

J: TRBJ2-1
V: TRBV20-1
D: -
size: -
CDR3: CSARSDEQFF
DNA: TGCAGTGCTAGATCAGATGAGCAGTTCTTC

J: TRBJ1-2
V: TRBV27
D: -
size: few
CDR3: CASGRRNYGYTF
DNA: TGTGCCAGCGGTCGGCGGAACTATGGCTACACCTTC

J: TRBJ2-1
V: TRBV2
D: TRBD1
size: -
CDR3: CASRSGGPNEQFF
DNA: TGTGCCAGCAGGTCAGGGGGCCCTAATGAGCAGTTCTTC

J: TRBJ2-5
V: TRBV6-5
D: -
size: -
CDR3: CASSYSPRAPAETQYF
DNA: TGTGCCAGCAGTTACTCCCCCAGGGCTCCCGCCGAGACCCAGTACTTC

J: TRBJ1-2
V: TRBV12-5
D: -
size: -
CDR3: CASGEGGYYGYTF
DNA: TGTGCTAGTGGCGAGGGCGGATACTATGGCTACACCTTC

J: TRBJ1-2
V: TRBV9
D: -
size: -
CDR3: CASSVGDTVGGYGYTF
DNA: TGTGCCAGCAGCGTAGGCGATACGGTGGGAGGGTATGGCTACACCTTC

J: TRBJ2-4
V: TRBV7-9
D: -
size: -
CDR3: CASSETGKAKNIQYF
DNA: TGTGCCAGCAGCGAAACAGGGAAGGCCAAAAACATTCAGTACTTC

J: TRBJ2-5
V: TRBV4-3
D: TRBD1
size: -
CDR3: CASSFDGQGQETQYF
DNA: TGCGCCAGCAGTTTCGACGGACAGGGTCAAGAGACCCAGTACTTC

J: TRBJ1-2
V: TRBV5-6
D: -
size: -
CDR3: CASSLVGQTYGYTF
DNA: TGTGCCAGCAGCTTGGTCGGGCAGACCTATGGCTACACCTTC

J: TRBJ2-7
V: TRBV5-5
D: TRBD2
size: medium-sized
CDR3: CASSSSSGGYEQYF
DNA: TGTGCCAGCAGCTCATCTAGCGGGGGCTACGAGCAGTACTTC

J: TRBJ2-5
V: TRBV5-1
D: -
size: -
CDR3: CASSVGGEETQYF
DNA: TGCGCCAGCAGCGTTGGGGGAGAAGAGACCCAGTACTTC

J: TRBJ1-4
V: TRBV29-1
D: -
size: few
CDR3: CSVDTPGTNEKLFF
DNA: TGCAGCGTTGACACACCTGGAACTAATGAAAAACTGTTTTTT

J: TRBJ1-3
V: TRBV28
D: -
size: few
CDR3: CASSPWAESSGNTIYF
DNA: TGTGCCAGCAGTCCCTGGGCAGAGAGCTCTGGAAACACCATATATTTT

J: TRBJ2-7
V: TRBV10-3
D: -
size: few
CDR3: CATAGTAQGVEQYF
DNA: TGTGCCACCGCGGGGACAGCCCAAGGAGTGGAGCAGTACTTC

J: TRBJ1-3
V: TRBV11-2
D: TRBD1
size: -
CDR3: CASSLAQGPGNTIYF
DNA: TGTGCCAGCAGCTTAGCACAGGGGCCTGGAAACACCATATATTTT

J: TRBJ2-1
V: TRBV30
D: -
size: -
CDR3: CASGQFNEQFF
DNA: TGTGCTAGCGGACAATTCAATGAGCAGTTCTTC

J: TRBJ2-1
V: TRBV25-1
D: TRBD2
size: once
CDR3: CASSASGTTVDEQFF
DNA: TGTGCCAGCAGTGCTAGCGGGACCACCGTGGATGAGCAGTTCTTC

J: TRBJ2-3
V: TRBV2
D: -
size: -
CDR3: CASRRGQSADTQYF
DNA: TGTGCCAGTCGGAGGGGGCAGTCGGCAGATACGCAGTATTTT

J: TRBJ2-1
V: TRBV25-1
D: -
size: -
CDR3: CASTPWAGEQFF
DNA: TGTGCCAGCACCCCTTGGGCGGGTGAGCAGTTCTTC

J: TRBJ2-1
V: TRBV7-6
D: -
size: -
CDR3: CASSLLAVGDEQFF
DNA: TGTGCCAGCAGCTTGCTAGCAGTAGGAGACGAGCAGTTCTTC

J: TRBJ1-2
V: TRBV30
D: TRBD1
size: few
CDR3: CAWSQGAGYGYTF
DNA: TGTGCCTGGAGCCAGGGGGCTGGCTATGGCTACACCTTC

J: TRBJ2-1
V: TRBV30
D: TRBD2
size: -
CDR3: CAWSVYIGGSEQFF
DNA: TGTGCCTGGAGTGTATATATCGGGGGGAGTGAGCAGTTCTTC

J: TRBJ1-1
V: TRBV4-3
D: TRBD1
size: -
CDR3: CASSLGTGGRGTEAFF
DNA: TGCGCCAGCAGCCTTGGGACAGGGGGAAGAGGAACTGAAGCTTTCTTT